This is a list of T cell receptor beta chains from one sample in a study of blood T cell repertoires in COVID-19. Only in-frame clones appear in the TCRdb table, and some are missing; sequencing was by immunoSEQ multiplex PCR. Of approximately 30,000 clones in the sample, around 73% were seen once. Sequencing was carried out using peripheral blood. The receptors originated from a woman between 55 and 75 years old with acute or convalescent COVID-19. CDR3s include the opening cysteine and the closing phenylalanine or tryptophan.

>TRBV5-6|TRBJ2-7
CASSLVSGSYEQYF
>TRBV5-6|TRBJ1-5
CASSRGTGPSNQPQHF
>TRBV28|TRBJ1-1
CASSLHRGPTEAFF
>TRBV6-6|TRBJ1-2
CASSLTVGDYGYTF
>TRBV7-8|TRBJ2-7
CASSLGSVNEQYF
>TRBV7-7|TRBJ2-5
CASSAAGTSVQTQYF
>TRBV7-3|TRBJ2-1
CASSLGTGQNEQFF
>TRBV4-1|TRBJ2-4
CASSQDGRTSGDGAKNIQYF
>TRBV21-1|TRBJ1-1
CASSTTGIRAEAFF
>TRBV5-1|TRBJ2-2
CASSLADTGELFF
>TRBV6-2/TRBV6-3|TRBJ1-5
CASSLGGTPLDQPQHF
>TRBV3-1/TRBV3-2|TRBJ1-3
CASGKGGLSGNTIYF
>TRBV19|TRBJ1-4
CASSPGRRGRAEKLFF
>TRBV6-5|TRBJ1-5
CASRAGQGPQHF
>TRBV10-3|TRBJ1-2
CAISDPGTEFGYTF
>TRBV7-9|TRBJ1-1
CASSLADWEGLNTEAFF
>TRBV9|TRBJ2-3
CASSVVGGGPTDTQYF
>TRBV18|TRBJ1-2
CASSPLQAYGYTF
>TRBV6-5|TRBJ2-3
CASRPEPGIAQYF
>TRBV6-1|TRBJ2-3
CASSGLGRQGRADTQYF
>TRBV2|TRBJ2-1
CASSVDKYNEQFF
>TRBV6-6|TRBJ1-4
CASTLQVATNEKLFF
>TRBV5-6|TRBJ2-7
CASSGTGDIDEQYF
>TRBV30|TRBJ2-1
CAWSVRGLAAYNEQFF
>TRBV10-2|TRBJ2-5
CASSVGTSGVPQETQYF
>TRBV6-5|TRBJ2-7
CASSSGTGTYEQYF
>TRBV5-4|TRBJ2-4
CASSLQGAKNIQYF
>TRBV7-8|TRBJ1-3
CASSSARSAPSGNTIYF
>TRBV10-3|TRBJ1-1
CAISGGSLTEAFF
>TRBV6-5|TRBJ1-1
CASTWGQGASEAFF
>TRBV4-1|TRBJ2-2
CASSQERFREQGAKRVTGELFF
>TRBV11-2|TRBJ1-2
CASSYGTGEGYTF
>TRBV7-9|TRBJ2-5
CASSYQPGTGVPETQYF
>TRBV28|TRBJ2-2
CASSLRDPYTGELFF
>TRBV4-1|TRBJ2-2
CASSPSQENTGELFF
>TRBV21-1|TRBJ1-6
CASSKPTGGRGQFRSPLHF
>TRBV19|TRBJ1-3
CASRDTGTTGNTIYF
>TRBV18|TRBJ2-7
CASSPPGFEQYF
>TRBV4-1|TRBJ1-2
CASSPVTEVGGYTF
>TRBV6-5|TRBJ1-2
CASSYQQGAANYGYTF
>TRBV19|TRBJ2-1
CASGTARGVNEQFF
>TRBV7-2|TRBJ2-5
CASGTTQETQYF
>TRBV9|TRBJ2-7
CASSPPTGEARPYEQYF
>TRBV6-1|TRBJ1-5
CASSEVDSNQPQHF
>TRBV13|TRBJ2-7
CASSPRQILSYEQYF
>TRBV4-2|TRBJ2-5
CASSPGVQETQYF